The present T cell receptor beta chain was sequenced within a study of T cells after yellow fever vaccination. This clonotype came up a few times. TCRdb called the 5' RACE reads again in MiXCR, with one record for every CDR3 protein. Among some 300,000 distinct CDR3 sequences listed, about 11% were seen once. This CDR3 spans 16 amino acids. Germline-derived CDR1 and CDR2 are GTSNPN and SVGIG (reference sequence). Trimming removed 3 bases from V and 0 bases from J, with 15 bases in between. This clonotype was sampled from a man aged 18 to 30 who received the YFV17D yellow fever vaccine. The chain carries TRBV30 and TRBJ1-5, with D perhaps matching TRBD1 (5 bases). The sample in question was CD4+ T cells sorted from PBMCs, obtained 45 days after the yellow fever booster vaccination. The CDR3 sequence: CAWRAGTGHSNQPQHF. The CDR3 DNA sequence: TGTGCCTGGAGGGCAGGGACCGGTCATAGCAATCAGCCCCAGCATTTT.